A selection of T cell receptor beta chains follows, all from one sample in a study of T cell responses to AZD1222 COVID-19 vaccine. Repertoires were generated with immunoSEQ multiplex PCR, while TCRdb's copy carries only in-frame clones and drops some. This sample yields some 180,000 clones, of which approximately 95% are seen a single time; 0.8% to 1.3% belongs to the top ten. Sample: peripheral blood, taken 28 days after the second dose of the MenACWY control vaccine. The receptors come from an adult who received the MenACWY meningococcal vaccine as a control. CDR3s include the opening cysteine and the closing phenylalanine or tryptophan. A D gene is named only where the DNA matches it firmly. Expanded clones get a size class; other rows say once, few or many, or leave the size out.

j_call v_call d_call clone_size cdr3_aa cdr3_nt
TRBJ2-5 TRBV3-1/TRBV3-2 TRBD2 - CASSQLAGAAPAQYF TGTGCCAGCAGTCAACTAGCGGGGGCCGCTCCGGCCCAGTACTTC
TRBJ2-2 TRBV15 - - CATQDGVNTGELFF TGTGCCACACAGGACGGGGTGAACACCGGGGAGCTGTTTTTT
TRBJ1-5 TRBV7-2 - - CASSLANNQPQHF TGTGCCAGCAGCTTAGCCAACAATCAGCCCCAGCATTTT
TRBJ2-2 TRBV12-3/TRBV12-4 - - CASSFSAGELFF TGTGCCAGCAGTTTTTCGGCCGGGGAGCTGTTTTTT
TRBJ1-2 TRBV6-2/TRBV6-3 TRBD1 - CASSSGQARRLYGYTF TGTGCCAGCAGTTCCGGACAGGCTAGACGGCTATACGGCTACACCTTC
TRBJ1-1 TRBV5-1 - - CASSGSAGVNTEAFF TGCGCCAGCAGCGGATCTGCGGGCGTGAACACTGAAGCTTTCTTT
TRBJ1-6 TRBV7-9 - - CASSLQQGNYNSPLHF TGTGCCAGCAGCCTCCAACAGGGAAACTATAATTCACCCCTCCACTTT
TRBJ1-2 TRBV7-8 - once CASSLSEGRSYGYTF TGTGCCAGCAGCTTATCTGAGGGCCGAAGCTATGGCTACACCTTC
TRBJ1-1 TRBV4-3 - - CASSLLHTGEAFF TGCGCCAGCAGCCTCCTACACACAGGTGAAGCTTTCTTT
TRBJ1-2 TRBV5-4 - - CASSPGGTKANYGYTF TGTGCCAGCAGCCCGGGCGGGACAAAAGCTAACTATGGCTACACCTTC
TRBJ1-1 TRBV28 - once CASLMGLVAFF TGTGCCAGCTTAATGGGACTGGTAGCTTTCTTT
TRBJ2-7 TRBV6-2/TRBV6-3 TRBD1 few CASSYRQGRRYEQYF TGTGCCAGCAGTTACCGACAGGGAAGGAGGTACGAGCAGTACTTC
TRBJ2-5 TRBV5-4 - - CASSLIGRGPQETQYF TGTGCCAGCAGCTTGATTGGGCGGGGGCCCCAAGAGACCCAGTACTTC
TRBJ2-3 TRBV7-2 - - CASSLSGGGRGNTQYF TGTGCCAGCAGCTTATCGGGCGGGGGCCGAGGGAATACGCAGTATTTT
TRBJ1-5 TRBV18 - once CASSPEGGFQPQHF TGTGCCAGCTCACCAGAAGGAGGCTTCCAGCCCCAGCATTTT
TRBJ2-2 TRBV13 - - CASSSDGPNTGELFF TGTGCCAGCAGCTCCGACGGCCCGAACACCGGGGAGCTGTTTTTT
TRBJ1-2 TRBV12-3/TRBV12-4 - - CASSLGEGRGYTF TGTGCCAGCAGTTTAGGGGAGGGTCGGGGCTACACCTTC
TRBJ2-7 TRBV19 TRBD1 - CASSRTGIDYEQYF TGTGCCAGTAGTCGGACAGGGATAGACTACGAGCAGTACTTC
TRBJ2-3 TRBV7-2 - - CASSPLLGGGGTDTQYF TGTGCCAGCAGCCCGCTCTTAGGGGGAGGTGGCACAGATACGCAGTATTTT
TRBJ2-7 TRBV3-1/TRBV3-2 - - CASSQVLVPSYEQYF TGTGCCAGCAGCCAAGTTTTAGTCCCCTCCTACGAGCAGTACTTC
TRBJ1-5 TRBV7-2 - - CASSLGSVGNQPQHF TGTGCCAGCAGCTTAGGGTCAGTTGGCAATCAGCCCCAGCATTTT
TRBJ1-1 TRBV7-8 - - CASSRKGGADTEAFF TGTGCCAGCAGCCGTAAAGGGGGGGCAGACACTGAAGCTTTCTTT
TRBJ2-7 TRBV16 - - CASSRGGWGYEQYF TGTGCCAGCAGCCGAGGAGGTTGGGGGTACGAGCAGTACTTC
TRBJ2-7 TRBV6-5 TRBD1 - CASSYRDRVVYEQYF TGTGCCAGCAGTTACCGGGACAGGGTGGTCTACGAGCAGTACTTC
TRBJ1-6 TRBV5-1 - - CASSYGGGSYNSPLHF TGCGCCAGCAGCTACGGAGGAGGCTCCTATAATTCACCCCTCCACTTT
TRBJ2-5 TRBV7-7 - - CASSYGPDGTQYF TGTGCTAGCAGTTACGGACCGGACGGGACCCAGTACTTC
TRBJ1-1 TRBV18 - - CASSPPQGGGTEAFF TGTGCCAGCTCACCACCACAGGGAGGGGGGACTGAAGCTTTCTTT
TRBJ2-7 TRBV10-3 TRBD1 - CAIRLGQGPYEQYF TGTGCCATCAGGCTGGGACAGGGTCCCTACGAGCAGTACTTC
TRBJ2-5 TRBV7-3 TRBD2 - CASSPGLAGETQYF TGTGCCAGCAGCCCGGGACTAGCGGGTGAGACCCAGTACTTC
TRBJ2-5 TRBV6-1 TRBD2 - CASSDASGGVVETQYF TGTGCCAGCAGTGATGCTAGCGGGGGTGTAGTCGAGACCCAGTACTTC
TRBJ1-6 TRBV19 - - CASSIGGGNSPLHF TGTGCCAGTAGTATTGGCGGTGGTAATTCACCCCTCCACTTT
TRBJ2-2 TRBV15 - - CATSRVSRSTGELFF TGTGCCACCAGCAGAGTTTCGCGGTCCACCGGGGAGCTGTTTTTT
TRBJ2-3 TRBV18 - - CASSPPHFTDTQYF TGTGCCAGCTCACCACCTCACTTCACAGATACGCAGTATTTT
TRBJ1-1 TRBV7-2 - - CASSLATYVDAFF TGTGCCAGCAGCTTAGCAACTTACGTGGACGCTTTCTTT
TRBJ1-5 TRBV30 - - CAWSLGGAQPQHF TGTGCCTGGAGTCTGGGGGGGGCCCAGCCCCAGCATTTT
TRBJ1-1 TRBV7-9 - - CASSLVVVNTEAFF TGTGCCAGCAGCTTAGTAGTGGTTAACACTGAAGCTTTCTTT
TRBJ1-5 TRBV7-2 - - CASSLDRVIAGNQPQHF TGTGCCAGCAGCTTAGATCGTGTCATAGCCGGCAATCAGCCCCAGCATTTT
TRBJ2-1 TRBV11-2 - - CASSSQGPDNEQFF TGTGCCAGCAGCTCGCAGGGGCCCGACAATGAGCAGTTCTTC
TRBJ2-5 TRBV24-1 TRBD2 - CATSVGRLAGIQETQYF TGTGCCACCAGTGTTGGAAGACTAGCGGGGATCCAAGAGACCCAGTACTTC
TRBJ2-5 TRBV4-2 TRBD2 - CASSPGTSGGAVETQYF TGTGCCAGCAGTCCCGGGACTAGCGGGGGGGCAGTAGAGACCCAGTACTTC
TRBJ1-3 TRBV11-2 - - CASSLDPRNTIYF TGTGCCAGCAGCTTAGATCCCAGAAACACCATATATTTT